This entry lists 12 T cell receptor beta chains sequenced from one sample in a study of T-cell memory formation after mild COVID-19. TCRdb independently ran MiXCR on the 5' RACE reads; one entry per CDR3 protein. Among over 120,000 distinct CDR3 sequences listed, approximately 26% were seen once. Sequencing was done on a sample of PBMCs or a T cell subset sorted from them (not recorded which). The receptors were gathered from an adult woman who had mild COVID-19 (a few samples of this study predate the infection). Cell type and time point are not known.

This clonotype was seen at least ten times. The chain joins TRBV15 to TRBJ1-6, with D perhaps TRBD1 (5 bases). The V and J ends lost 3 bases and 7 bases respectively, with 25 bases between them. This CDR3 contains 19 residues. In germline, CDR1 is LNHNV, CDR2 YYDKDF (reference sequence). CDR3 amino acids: CATSSDSGTLARWNSPLHF. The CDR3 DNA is TGTGCCACCAGCAGCGATTCCGGGACGTTAGCTCGATGGAATTCACCCCTCCACTTT.

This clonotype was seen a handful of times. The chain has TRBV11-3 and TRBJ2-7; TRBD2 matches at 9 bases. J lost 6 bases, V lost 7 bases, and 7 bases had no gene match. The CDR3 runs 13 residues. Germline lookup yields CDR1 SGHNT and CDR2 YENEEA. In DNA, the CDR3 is TGTGCCAGCACCCCGGGACTAGCAGGCGAGCAGTACTTC. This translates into CASTPGLAGEQYF.

The CDR3 nucleotides are TGTGCCAGCAGCTCGACTAGTGCCTACGAGCAGTACTTC. It is translated as CASSSTSAYEQYF. This chain links TRBV7-6 with TRBJ2-7, with D possibly being TRBD2 (6 bases). CDR3 length: 13 amino acids. Germline CDR1 is SGHVS and CDR2 is FNYEAQ. Trimming removed 4 bases from V and 2 bases from J, with 9 bases in between.

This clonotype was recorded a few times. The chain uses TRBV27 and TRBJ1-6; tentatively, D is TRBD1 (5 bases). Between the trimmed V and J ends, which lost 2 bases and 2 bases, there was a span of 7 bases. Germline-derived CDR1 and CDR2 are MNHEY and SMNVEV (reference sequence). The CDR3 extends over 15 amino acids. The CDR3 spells CASSLRGTYNSPLHF. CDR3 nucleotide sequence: TGTGCCAGCAGTTTACGGGGGACCTATAATTCACCCCTCCACTTT.

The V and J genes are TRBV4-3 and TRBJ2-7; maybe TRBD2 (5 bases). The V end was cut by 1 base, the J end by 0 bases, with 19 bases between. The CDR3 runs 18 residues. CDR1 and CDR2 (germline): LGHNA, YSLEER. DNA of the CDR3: TGCGCCAGCAGCCAAGTGGCCCCTCTCAGCGGCGGCTCCTACGAGCAGTACTTC. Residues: CASSQVAPLSGGSYEQYF.

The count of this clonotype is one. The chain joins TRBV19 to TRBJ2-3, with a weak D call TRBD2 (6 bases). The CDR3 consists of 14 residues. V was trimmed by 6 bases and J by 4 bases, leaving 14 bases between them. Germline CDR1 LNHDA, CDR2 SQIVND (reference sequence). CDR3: CASRPITSPDTQYF. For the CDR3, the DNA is TGTGCCAGTAGGCCTATTACTAGCCCAGATACGCAGTATTTT.

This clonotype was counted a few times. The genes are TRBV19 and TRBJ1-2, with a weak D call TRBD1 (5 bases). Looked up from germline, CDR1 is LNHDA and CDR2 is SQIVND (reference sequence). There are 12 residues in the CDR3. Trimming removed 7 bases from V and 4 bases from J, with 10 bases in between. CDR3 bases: TGTGCCAGTACCCCGGGGGTCTATGGCTACACCTTC. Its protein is CASTPGVYGYTF. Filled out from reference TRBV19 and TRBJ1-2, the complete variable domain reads DGGITQSPKYLFRKEGQNVTLSCEQNLNHDAMYWYRQDPGQGLRLIYYSQIVNDFQKGDIAEGYSVSREKKESFPLTVTSAQKNPTAFYLCASTPGVYGYTFGSGTRLTVV.

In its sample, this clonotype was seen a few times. The CDR3 DNA is TGTGCCAGCAGCGGACTACTCCAAGAGACCCAGTACTTC. It yields the protein CASSGLLQETQYF. The chain has TRBV7-9 and TRBJ2-5; maybe TRBD2 (6 bases). The CDR3 contains 13 residues. Germline V gives CDR1 SEHNR, CDR2 FQNEAQ (reference sequence). The germline V and J ends were trimmed by 5 bases and 1 base, with 8 bases remaining between them.

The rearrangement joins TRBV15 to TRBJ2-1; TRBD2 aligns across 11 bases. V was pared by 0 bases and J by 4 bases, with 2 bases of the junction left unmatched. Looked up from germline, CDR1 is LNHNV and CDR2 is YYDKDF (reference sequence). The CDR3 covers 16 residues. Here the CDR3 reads CATSRELAGAYNEQFF. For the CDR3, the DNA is TGTGCCACCAGCAGAGAACTAGCGGGGGCATACAATGAGCAGTTCTTC. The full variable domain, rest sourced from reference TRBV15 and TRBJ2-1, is DAMVIQNPRYQVTQFGKPVTLSCSQTLNHNVMYWYQQKSSQAPKLLFHYYDKDFNNEADTPDNFQSRRPNTSFCFLDIRSPGLGDTAMYLCATSRELAGAYNEQFFGPGTRLTVL.

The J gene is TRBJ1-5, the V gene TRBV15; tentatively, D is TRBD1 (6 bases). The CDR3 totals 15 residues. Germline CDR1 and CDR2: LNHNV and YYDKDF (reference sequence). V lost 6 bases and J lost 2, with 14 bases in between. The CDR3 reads CATRTGGGGNQPQHF. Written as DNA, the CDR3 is TGTGCCACCAGGACAGGAGGAGGGGGCAATCAGCCCCAGCATTTT.

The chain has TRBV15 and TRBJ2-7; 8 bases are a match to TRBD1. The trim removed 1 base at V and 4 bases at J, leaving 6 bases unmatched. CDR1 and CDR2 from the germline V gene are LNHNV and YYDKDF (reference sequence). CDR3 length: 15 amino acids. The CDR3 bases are TGTGCCACCAGCAGAGGGGCAGGGGGCAGTTACGAGCAGTACTTC. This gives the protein CATSRGAGGSYEQYF.

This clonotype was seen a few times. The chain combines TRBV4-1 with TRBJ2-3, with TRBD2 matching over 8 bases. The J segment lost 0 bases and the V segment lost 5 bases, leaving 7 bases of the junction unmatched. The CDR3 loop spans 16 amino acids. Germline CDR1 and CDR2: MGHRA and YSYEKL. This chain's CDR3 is CASSERGGPSTDTQYF. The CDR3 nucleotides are TGCGCCAGCAGCGAACGGGGGGGTCCGAGCACAGATACGCAGTATTTT.